This T cell receptor beta chain was obtained from a study of blood T cell repertoires in COVID-19. Overall study: COVID-19 samples collected from the United States, Italy and Spain covered acute and convalescent phases. The cDNA or gDNA used as material had been derived from T cells, B-cell-depleted T cells, or PBMCs.

Under the authors' procedure: Nucleated cell counts were estimated from reference gene primer amplification. This table comes from immunoSEQ multiplex PCR, and its TCRdb copy is limited to in-frame clones, with some not included. D and trimming were read from the DNA, whereas the V and J calls and clone size are those reported in that table. The sample carries some 76,000 clones, under 95% recorded once. V lost 2 bases, J lost 0 bases, and 8 bases lay in between. The CDR3 sequence is 15 residues long. In germline, CDR1 is MNHEY, CDR2 SMNVEV (reference sequence). The gene calls are TRBV27 and TRBJ1-5; D uncertain. This clonotype was sampled from a human donor in a cohort sampled during active COVID-19. Sequenced sample: peripheral blood. CDR3 DNA sequence: TGTGCCAGCAGTTTAAACCTAGATAGCAATCAGCCCCAGCATTTT. Protein sequence: CASSLNLDSNQPQHF.